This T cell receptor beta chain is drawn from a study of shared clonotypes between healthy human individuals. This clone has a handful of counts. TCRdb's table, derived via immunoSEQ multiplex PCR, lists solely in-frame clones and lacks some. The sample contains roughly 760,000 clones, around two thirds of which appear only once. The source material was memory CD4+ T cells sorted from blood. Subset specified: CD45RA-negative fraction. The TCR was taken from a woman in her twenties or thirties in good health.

The CDR3 DNA sequence: TGCGCCAGCAGCCGGCGCCGGGTTATGTTGGCGGGAGGTAGTGATGAGCAGTTCTTC. Protein: CASSRRRVMLAGGSDEQFF. The V call is TRBV4-1, the J call TRBJ2-1, with 8 positions matching TRBD2. This CDR3 spans 19 amino acids. Trimming cost V 4 bases and J 8 bases; bases outside gene matches: 22. Germline V gene sequence: CDR1 MGHRA, CDR2 YSYEKL.